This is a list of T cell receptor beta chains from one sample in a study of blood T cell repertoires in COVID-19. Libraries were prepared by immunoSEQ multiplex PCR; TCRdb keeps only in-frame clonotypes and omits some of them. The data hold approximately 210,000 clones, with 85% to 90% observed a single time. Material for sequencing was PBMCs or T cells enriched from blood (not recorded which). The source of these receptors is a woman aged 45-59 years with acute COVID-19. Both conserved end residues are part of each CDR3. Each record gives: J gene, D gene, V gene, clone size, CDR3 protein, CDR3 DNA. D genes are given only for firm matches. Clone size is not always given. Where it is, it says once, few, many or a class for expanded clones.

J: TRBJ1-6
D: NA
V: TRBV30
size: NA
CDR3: CAWSPLGGVYNSPLHF
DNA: TGTGCCTGGAGTCCACTGGGGGGGGTGTACAATTCACCCCTCCACTTT

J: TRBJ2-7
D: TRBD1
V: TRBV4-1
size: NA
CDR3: CASSLGGTGISEQYF
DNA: TGCGCCAGCAGCCTCGGGGGGACAGGGATCTCCGAGCAGTACTTC

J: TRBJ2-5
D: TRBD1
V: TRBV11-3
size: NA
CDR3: CASSGQGRTGETQYF
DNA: TGTGCCAGCAGTGGACAGGGCCGGACCGGGGAGACCCAGTACTTC

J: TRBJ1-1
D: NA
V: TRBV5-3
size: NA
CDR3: CARSLGEGFRNTEAFF
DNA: TGTGCCAGAAGCTTGGGGGAGGGGTTTCGGAACACTGAAGCTTTCTTT

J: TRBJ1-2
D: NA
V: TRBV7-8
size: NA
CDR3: CASNRMPGVRGYGYTF
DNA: TGTGCCAGCAACCGAATGCCAGGGGTTAGGGGCTATGGCTACACCTTC

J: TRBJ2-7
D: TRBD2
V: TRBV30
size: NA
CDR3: CAWSAPGLAGPSSYEQYF
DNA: TGTGCCTGGAGTGCCCCGGGACTAGCGGGACCCAGCTCCTACGAGCAGTACTTC

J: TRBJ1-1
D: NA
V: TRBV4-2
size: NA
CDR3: CASSPGGATEAFF
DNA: TGTGCCAGCAGCCCCGGGGGGGCCACTGAAGCTTTCTTT

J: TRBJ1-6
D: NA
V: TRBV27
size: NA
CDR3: CASSLSGFSPLHF
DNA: TGTGCCAGCAGTTTATCCGGGTTTTCACCCCTCCACTTT

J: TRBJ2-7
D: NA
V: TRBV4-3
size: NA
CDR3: CASSRTGNSYEQYF
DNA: TGCGCCAGCAGCCGGACCGGGAACTCCTACGAGCAGTACTTC

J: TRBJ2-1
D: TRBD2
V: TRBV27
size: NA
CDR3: CASSPRTRVSYEQFF
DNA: TGTGCCAGCAGTCCCCGGACTAGGGTGTCGTATGAGCAGTTCTTC

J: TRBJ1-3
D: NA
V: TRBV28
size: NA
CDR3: CASTYLRGSGNTIYF
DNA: TGTGCCAGCACCTACCTGCGGGGGTCTGGAAACACCATATATTTT

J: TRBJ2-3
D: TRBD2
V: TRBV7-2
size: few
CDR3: CASSLHRLAGQDTQYF
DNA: TGTGCCAGCAGCCTACATCGACTAGCGGGGCAAGATACGCAGTATTTT

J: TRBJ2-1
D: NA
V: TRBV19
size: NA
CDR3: CASSMTSSSYNEQFF
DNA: TGTGCCAGTAGTATGACTTCCTCCTCCTACAATGAGCAGTTCTTC

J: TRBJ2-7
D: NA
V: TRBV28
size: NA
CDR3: CASRSRDEQYF
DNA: TGTGCCAGCAGGTCCCGTGACGAGCAGTACTTC

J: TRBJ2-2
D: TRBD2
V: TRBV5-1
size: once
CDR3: CASSRGDWGTGELFF
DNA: TGCGCCAGCAGCCGGGGGGACTGGGGCACCGGGGAGCTGTTTTTT

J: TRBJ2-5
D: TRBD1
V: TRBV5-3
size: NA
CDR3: CARSGDRGSLQETQYF
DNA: TGTGCCAGAAGCGGGGACAGGGGGTCGTTACAAGAGACCCAGTACTTC

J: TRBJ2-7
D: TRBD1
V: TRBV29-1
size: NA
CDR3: CSACWGTATYEQYF
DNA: TGCAGCGCCTGTTGGGGGACAGCGACCTACGAGCAGTACTTC

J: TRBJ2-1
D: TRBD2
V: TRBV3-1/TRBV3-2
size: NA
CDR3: CASSQAHTSDDSMQFF
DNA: TGTGCCAGCAGCCAAGCCCATACTAGCGACGATAGTATGCAGTTCTTC

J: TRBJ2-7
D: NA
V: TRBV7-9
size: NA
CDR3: CASSPSGGTNEQYF
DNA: TGTGCCAGCAGCCCCAGTGGAGGGACGAACGAGCAGTACTTC

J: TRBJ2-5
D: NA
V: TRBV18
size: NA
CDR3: CASSPRWAVSETQYF
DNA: TGTGCCAGCTCACCAAGGTGGGCAGTATCAGAGACCCAGTACTTC

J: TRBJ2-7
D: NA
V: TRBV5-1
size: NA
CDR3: CASSLDGREGYEQYF
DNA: TGCGCCAGCAGCTTGGACGGGAGAGAAGGCTACGAGCAGTACTTC

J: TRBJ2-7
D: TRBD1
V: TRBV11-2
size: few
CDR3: CASSRETGRVYEQYF
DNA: TGTGCCAGCAGCCGCGAGACAGGGCGAGTCTACGAGCAGTACTTC

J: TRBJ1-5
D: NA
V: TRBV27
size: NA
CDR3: CASRFLGRRNQPQHF
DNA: TGTGCCAGCAGGTTTCTGGGTCGGAGAAATCAGCCCCAGCATTTT

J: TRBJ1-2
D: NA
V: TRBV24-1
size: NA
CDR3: CATSDTGFYGYTF
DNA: TGTGCCACCAGTGACACAGGCTTCTATGGCTACACCTTC

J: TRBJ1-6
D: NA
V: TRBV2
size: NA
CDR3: CASSLLQEQRNSPLHF
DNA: TGTGCCAGCAGCCTCCTTCAGGAACAGAGAAATTCACCCCTCCACTTT

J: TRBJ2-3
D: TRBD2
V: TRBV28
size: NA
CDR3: CASSLGLASSTDTQYF
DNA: TGTGCCAGCAGTTTGGGACTAGCGTCTAGCACAGATACGCAGTATTTT

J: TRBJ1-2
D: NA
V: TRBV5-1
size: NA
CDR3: CASSLGTIYGYTF
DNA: TGCGCCAGCAGCTTGGGGACAATCTATGGCTACACCTTC

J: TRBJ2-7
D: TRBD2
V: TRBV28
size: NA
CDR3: CASSLTSGRNEQYF
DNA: TGTGCCAGCAGTTTAACTAGCGGGAGAAACGAGCAGTACTTC

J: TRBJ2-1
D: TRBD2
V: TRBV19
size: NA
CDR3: CASSIVAGGANEQFF
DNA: TGTGCCAGTAGTATAGTAGCGGGAGGGGCCAATGAGCAGTTCTTC

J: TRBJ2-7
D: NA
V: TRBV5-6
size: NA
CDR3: CASSLGTSLGEQYF
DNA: TGTGCCAGCAGCCTCGGGACATCGCTAGGCGAGCAGTACTTC

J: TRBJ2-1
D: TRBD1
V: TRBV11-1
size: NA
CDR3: CASSLDRGSYNEQFF
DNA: TGTGCCAGCAGCTTGGACAGGGGATCCTACAATGAGCAGTTCTTC

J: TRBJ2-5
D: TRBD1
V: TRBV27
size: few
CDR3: CASSQPGTAKETQYF
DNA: TGTGCCAGCAGTCAACCCGGGACAGCAAAAGAGACCCAGTACTTC

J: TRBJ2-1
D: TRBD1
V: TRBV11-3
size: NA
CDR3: CASTKTGGTEQFF
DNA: TGTGCCAGCACCAAGACAGGGGGCACTGAGCAGTTCTTC

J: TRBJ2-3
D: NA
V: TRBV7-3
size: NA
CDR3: CASSLGRSTDTQYF
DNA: TGTGCCAGCAGCTTGGGGAGGAGCACAGATACGCAGTATTTT

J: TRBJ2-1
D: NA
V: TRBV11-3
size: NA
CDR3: CASSLDHSYYNEQFF
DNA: TGTGCCAGCAGCTTAGATCACAGCTACTACAATGAGCAGTTCTTC

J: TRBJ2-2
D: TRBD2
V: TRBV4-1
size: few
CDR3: CASSREGTSGSGGELFF
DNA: TGCGCCAGCAGCCGGGAAGGGACTAGCGGGAGTGGTGGGGAGCTGTTTTTT

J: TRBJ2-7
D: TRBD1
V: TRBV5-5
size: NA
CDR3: CASRFPGTGAEQYF
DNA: TGTGCCAGCAGATTCCCCGGGACAGGGGCCGAGCAGTACTTC

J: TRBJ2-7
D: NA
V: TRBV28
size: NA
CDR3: CASTETVLKAGYTYEQYF
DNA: TGTGCCAGCACCGAAACGGTCCTAAAGGCAGGGTATACCTACGAGCAGTACTTC

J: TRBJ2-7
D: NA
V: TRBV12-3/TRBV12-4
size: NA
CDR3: CASSPRQGYEQYF
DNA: TGTGCCAGCAGCCCCCGTCAGGGCTACGAGCAGTACTTC

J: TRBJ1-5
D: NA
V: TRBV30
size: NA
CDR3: CAWSRGAPTGRNQPQHF
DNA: TGTGCCTGGAGTCGGGGGGCACCGACGGGACGCAATCAGCCCCAGCATTTT

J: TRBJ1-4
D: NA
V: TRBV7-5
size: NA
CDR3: CARSSWFAGTNEKLFF
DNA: TGTGCCAGAAGCTCCTGGTTTGCAGGGACTAATGAAAAACTGTTTTTT

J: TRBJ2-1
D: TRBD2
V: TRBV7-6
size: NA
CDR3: CASSLGGVQGEQFF
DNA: TGTGCCAGCAGCTTGGGGGGGGTCCAGGGTGAGCAGTTCTTC

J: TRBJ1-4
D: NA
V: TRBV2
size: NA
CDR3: CASSVGQGREKLFF
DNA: TGTGCCAGCAGTGTTGGGCAGGGTCGCGAAAAACTGTTTTTT

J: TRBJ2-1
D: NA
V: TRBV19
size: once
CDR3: CASSTHRAVMEYNEQFF
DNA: TGTGCCAGTAGTACTCACAGGGCCGTAATGGAGTACAATGAGCAGTTCTTC

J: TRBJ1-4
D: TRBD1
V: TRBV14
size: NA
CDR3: CASSQVTGHVKLFF
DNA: TGTGCCAGCAGCCAAGTGACAGGGCATGTAAAACTGTTTTTT

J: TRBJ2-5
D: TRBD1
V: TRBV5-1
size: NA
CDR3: CASSAGGAAPETQYF
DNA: TGCGCCAGCAGCGCAGGGGGCGCAGCGCCAGAGACCCAGTACTTC

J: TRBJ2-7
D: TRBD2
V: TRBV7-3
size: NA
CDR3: CASSLGLAGGYEQYF
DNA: TGTGCCAGCAGCCTAGGACTAGCGGGGGGCTACGAGCAGTACTTC

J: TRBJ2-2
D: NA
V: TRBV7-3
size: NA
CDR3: CASSSYTGELFF
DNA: TGTGCCAGCAGTTCCTACACCGGGGAGCTGTTTTTT

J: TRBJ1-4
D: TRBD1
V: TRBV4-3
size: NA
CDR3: CASSYGSGQGEKLFF
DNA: TGCGCCAGCAGCTATGGGAGCGGACAGGGGGAAAAACTGTTTTTT

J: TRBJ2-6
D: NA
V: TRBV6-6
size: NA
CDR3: CASSFLRVRKKHSGANVLTF
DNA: TGTGCCAGCAGCTTCCTGAGGGTCAGAAAGAAACACTCTGGGGCCAACGTCCTGACTTTC

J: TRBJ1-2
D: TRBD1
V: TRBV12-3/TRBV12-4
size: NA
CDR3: CASSLQGTYGYTF
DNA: TGTGCCAGCAGCCTACAGGGGACCTATGGCTACACCTTC

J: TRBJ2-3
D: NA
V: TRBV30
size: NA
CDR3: CAWSLGDTQYF
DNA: TGTGCCTGGAGTCTCGGAGATACGCAGTATTTT

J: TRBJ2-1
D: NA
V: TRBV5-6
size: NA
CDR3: CASSLGQGSYNEQFF
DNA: TGTGCCAGCAGCTTGGGTCAGGGCTCTTACAATGAGCAGTTCTTC

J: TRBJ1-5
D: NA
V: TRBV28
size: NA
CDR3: CASSPSGAYSNQPQHF
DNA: TGTGCCAGCAGTCCAAGTGGGGCATATAGCAATCAGCCCCAGCATTTT

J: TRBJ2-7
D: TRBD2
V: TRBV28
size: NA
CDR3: CASSLGGTSGRPKYEQYF
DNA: TGTGCCAGCAGTTTGGGAGGGACCAGCGGGAGGCCCAAATACGAGCAGTACTTC

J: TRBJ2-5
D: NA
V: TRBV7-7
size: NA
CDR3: CASSFTGQRETQYF
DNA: TGTGCCAGCAGCTTTACAGGGCAAAGAGAGACCCAGTACTTC

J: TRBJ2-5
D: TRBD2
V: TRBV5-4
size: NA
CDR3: CASSLGTIKEETQYF
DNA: TGTGCCAGCAGCTTAGGGACTATAAAAGAGGAGACCCAGTACTTC

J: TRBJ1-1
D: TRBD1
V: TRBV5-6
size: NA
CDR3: CASSVSGQFMNTEAFF
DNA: TGTGCCAGCAGCGTATCGGGACAGTTCATGAACACTGAAGCTTTCTTT

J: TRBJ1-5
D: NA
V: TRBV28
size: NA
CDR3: CASKYGTSSNQPQHF
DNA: TGTGCCAGCAAATACGGGACATCTAGCAATCAGCCCCAGCATTTT

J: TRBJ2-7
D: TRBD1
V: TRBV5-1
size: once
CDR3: CASSSDRGNPYEQYF
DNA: TGCGCCAGCAGCTCTGACAGGGGAAATCCCTACGAGCAGTACTTC